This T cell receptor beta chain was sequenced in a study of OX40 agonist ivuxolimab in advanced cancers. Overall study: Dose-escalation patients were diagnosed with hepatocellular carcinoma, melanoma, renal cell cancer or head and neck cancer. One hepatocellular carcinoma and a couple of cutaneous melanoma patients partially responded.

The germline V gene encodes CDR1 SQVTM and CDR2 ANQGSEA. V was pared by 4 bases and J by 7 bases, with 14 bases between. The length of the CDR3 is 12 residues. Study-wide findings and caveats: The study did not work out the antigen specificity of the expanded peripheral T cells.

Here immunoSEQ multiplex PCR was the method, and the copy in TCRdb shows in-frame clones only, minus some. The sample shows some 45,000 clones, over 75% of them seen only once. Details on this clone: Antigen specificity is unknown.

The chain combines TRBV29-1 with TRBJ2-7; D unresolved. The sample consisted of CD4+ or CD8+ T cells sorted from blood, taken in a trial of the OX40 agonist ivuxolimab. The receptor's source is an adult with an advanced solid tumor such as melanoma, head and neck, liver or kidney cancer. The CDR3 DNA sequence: TGCAGCGTTGGGCTACGGGCTGGGGAGCAGTACTTC. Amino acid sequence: CSVGLRAGEQYF.